This T cell receptor beta chain was recovered during a study of cytomegalovirus exposure and HLA in healthy donors. Study conclusions and caveats: A later analysis linked a missense DCLRE1C variant to TCR beta V- and J-gene trimming. The listing of roughly 160 TCR beta chains classed them as cytomegalovirus-associated.

Germline loops: CDR1 MNHNS, CDR2 SASEGT. Trimming cost V 3 bases and J 3 bases; bases outside gene matches: 4. This CDR3 comprises 14 residues. The PCR contained 60 Vbeta and 13 Jbeta primers. Data came from immunoSEQ multiplex PCR; TCRdb stores just in-frame clones and leaves some out. The sample lists around 180,000 clones; around 84% were seen once. To note about this clone: Its antigen is not known.

The V and J genes are TRBV6-1 and TRBJ2-7; 8 positions match TRBD1. The sequenced material came from PBMCs. This receptor was identified in a boy under 10 years old in good health and CMV-seronegative. CDR3 protein: CASSETGEIYEQYF. CDR3 DNA: TGTGCCAGCAGTGAGACAGGGGAAATCTACGAGCAGTACTTC.